This TCR beta chain was captured by sequencing in a study of blood T cell repertoires in COVID-19. Whole-study context: Researchers got acute and convalescent COVID-19 samples from the United States, Italy and Spain.

Data came from immunoSEQ multiplex PCR; TCRdb stores just in-frame clones and leaves some out. Here the sample spans more than 70,000 clones, 80% to 90% being singletons. Germline assignment: CDR1 SGHTA and CDR2 FQGNSA. Trimming took off 1 base at V and 8 bases at J, with 17 bases between the two ends. This CDR3 has 15 amino acids. The sequence was collected from a man between 45 and 60 years old with active COVID-19. The sample was peripheral blood. The V gene is TRBV7-2, the J gene TRBJ1-2; D perhaps matches TRBD1 (5 bases). The DNA of the CDR3 is TGTGCCAGCAGCTTAGATCTGGGGCGCGTAGGAGGCTACACCTTC. It yields the protein CASSLDLGRVGGYTF.